One sample yielded the 20 T cell receptor beta chains listed below, sequenced in a study of blood T cell repertoires in COVID-19. The data were produced by immunoSEQ multiplex PCR, yet TCRdb's version contains in-frame clones alone and is incomplete. This sample carries tens of thousands of clones, about 85% of them seen once, and the ten largest clones take approximately 10%. Sequences were obtained from peripheral blood. All receptors derive from a man in his 60s with COVID-19, enrolled during active disease.

The chain has TRBV11-2 and TRBJ2-1; 8 bases fit TRBD2. The CDR3 totals 16 residues. From germline, CDR1 is SGHAT and CDR2 FQNNGV. V dropped 4 bases and J dropped 6; count of bases not matched to a gene: 11. In DNA form, the CDR3 reads TGTGCCAGCAGCTACGGTAGCGGGAAATCATGCAATGAGCAGTTCTTC. Translation gives CASSYGSGKSCNEQFF. Based on the CDR3 plus reference TRBV11-2 and TRBJ2-1, the full variable domain is EAGVAQSPRYKIIEKRQSVAFWCNPISGHATLYWYQQILGQGPKLLIQFQNNGVVDDSQLPKDRFSAERLKGVDSTLKIQPAKLEDSAVYLCASSYGSGKSCNEQFFGPGTRLTVL.

The rearrangement links TRBV6-5 to TRBJ2-7; 8 bases align to TRBD2. This CDR3 has 16 residues. J gave up 5 bases and V 4 bases, and 13 bases lay outside the gene matches. Germline V gene lookup returns CDR1 MNHEY and CDR2 SVGAGI. CDR3: CASSSRGGGILDEQYF. In DNA, the CDR3 is TGTGCCAGCAGTTCCCGGGGGGGCGGGATCCTTGACGAGCAGTACTTC.

The gene calls are TRBV7-3 and TRBJ2-5; D is possibly TRBD1 (5 bases). The V and J ends lost 4 bases and 4 bases respectively, with 10 bases between them. The V gene's germline CDR1 is SGHTA and CDR2 FQGTGA. The CDR3 covers 13 residues. This CDR3 is CASSYQGGETQYF. DNA of the CDR3: TGTGCCAGCAGCTATCAGGGTGGAGAGACCCAGTACTTC. Using reference TRBV7-3 and TRBJ2-5 for the parts outside the CDR3, the full variable domain is GAGVSQTPSNKVTEKGKYVELRCDPISGHTALYWYRQSLGQGPEFLIYFQGTGAADDSGLPNDRFFAVRPEGSVSTLKIQRTERGDSAVYLCASSYQGGETQYFGPGTRLLVL.

The rearrangement links TRBV19 to TRBJ2-3, with D possibly TRBD1 on 5 matching bases. Deletions cut 5 bases from V and 4 bases from J, with 13 bases between. The CDR3 spans 14 residues. CDR1 is LNHDA, CDR2 SQIVND, per germline (reference sequence). The chain's CDR3 is CASSQGAAADTQYF. As DNA, the CDR3 is TGTGCCAGTAGTCAGGGCGCTGCGGCAGATACGCAGTATTTT.

This sequence joins TRBV9 and TRBJ2-1; no firm D call. Trimming removed 4 bases from V and 0 bases from J, with 20 bases in between. Germline CDR1 and CDR2: SGDLS and YYNGEE. The CDR3 is 18 residues long. CDR3 in DNA: TGTGCCAGCAGCCCCACCCCCAATATACTTAGCTCCTACAATGAGCAGTTCTTC. Amino acid sequence: CASSPTPNILSSYNEQFF.

The rearrangement joins TRBV5-6 to TRBJ2-2, with D hard to call. The CDR3 is 13 amino acids. Trimming removed 0 bases from V and 7 bases from J, with 7 bases in between. Per germline, CDR1 SGHDT and CDR2 YYEEEE. The CDR3 DNA reads as TGTGCCAGCAGCTTGGATCGGTTCGGGGAGCTGTTTTTT. Protein: CASSLDRFGELFF. Looking up the rest from reference TRBV5-6 and TRBJ2-2 gives the full variable domain: DAGVTQSPTHLIKTRGQQVTLRCSPKSGHDTVSWYQQALGQGPQFIFQYYEEEERQRGNFPDRFSGHQFPNYSSELNVNALLLGDSALYLCASSLDRFGELFFGEGSRLTVL.

This clone was seen more than once but under ten times. The chain joins TRBV3-1 (or the pseudogene TRBV3-2) to TRBJ2-7; TRBD2 agrees at 12 bases. Per the germline V gene, CDR1 is LGHDT and CDR2 is YNNKEL (reference sequence). This CDR3 comprises 16 residues. The J segment lost 3 bases and the V segment lost 0 bases, leaving 3 bases of the junction unmatched. The CDR3 loop reads CASSQDGLAGFYEQYF. The CDR3 bases are TGTGCCAGCAGCCAAGATGGACTAGCGGGATTCTACGAGCAGTACTTC.

The rearrangement joins TRBV9 to TRBJ2-7; 15 bases are shared with TRBD2. Germline assignment: CDR1 SGDLS and CDR2 YYNGEE. The length of the CDR3 is 16 residues. The J segment lost 7 bases and the V segment lost 4 bases, leaving 9 bases of the junction unmatched. CDR3 loop: CASSPRTSGRADEQYF. CDR3 sequence (DNA): TGTGCCAGCAGCCCCCGGACTAGCGGGAGGGCGGATGAGCAGTACTTC.

V gene TRBV27 combines with J gene TRBJ2-7; 10 bases match TRBD2. The CDR3 length is 13 residues. CDR1 and CDR2 (germline): MNHEY, SMNVEV (reference sequence). V was clipped by 6 bases and J by 6 bases; unmatched bases: 5. CDR3 in amino acids: CASSLAGEGEQYF. The CDR3 nucleotides are TGTGCCAGCAGCCTAGCGGGAGAGGGCGAGCAGTACTTC.

V usage is TRBV24-1 and J usage is TRBJ2-5; D may be TRBD2 (5 bases). Germline V CDR1 and CDR2: KGHDR, SFDVKD. The CDR3 totals 12 residues. Trimming left V 5 bases short and J 4 bases short, with 7 bases between. The CDR3 reads CATSADSETQYF. The CDR3 DNA sequence: TGTGCCACCAGTGCGGACTCAGAGACCCAGTACTTC.

This chain links TRBV29-1 with TRBJ2-7; 8 bases agree with TRBD1. Germline-derived CDR1 and CDR2 are SQVTM and ANQGSEA. V dropped 7 bases and J dropped 5; count of bases not matched to a gene: 13. The CDR3 extends over 14 amino acids. The CDR3 DNA sequence: TGCAGCGCTGCTCCGGGCAGGGGGCATCACGAGCAGTACTTC. It specifies CSAAPGRGHHEQYF.

This rearrangement joins TRBV9 to TRBJ2-2; 12 bases align to TRBD2. Germline V gene lookup returns CDR1 SGDLS and CDR2 YYNGEE. The CDR3 contains 17 residues. The junction had 4 bases not matched to a gene; V was cut back by 4 bases and J by 0 bases. CDR3 nucleotide sequence: TGTGCCAGCAGCACCCTAGCGGGGGGGTCGAACACCGGGGAGCTGTTTTTT. Translated, it gives CASSTLAGGSNTGELFF.

The chain recombines TRBV10-3 with TRBJ2-7; 11 nucleotides align to TRBD2. V gave up 8 bases and J gave up 2 bases; unmatched junction bases: 2. The CDR3 consists of 13 residues. The germline CDR1 and CDR2 sequences are ENHRY and SYGVKD. The CDR3 sequence: CAISTSGTYEQYF. CDR3 bases: TGTGCCATCTCGACTAGCGGGACCTACGAGCAGTACTTC.

The rearrangement links TRBV30 to TRBJ1-1, with a weak D call TRBD1 (6 bases). This CDR3 comprises 12 residues. Germline loops: CDR1 GTSNPN, CDR2 SVGIG (reference sequence). Trimming removed 4 bases from V and 4 bases from J, with 10 bases in between. The CDR3 coding sequence is TGTGCCTGGACAACAGGGTTCACTGAAGCTTTCTTT. Translating it yields CAWTTGFTEAFF.

The chain couples TRBV2 to TRBJ1-1, with 10 nucleotides matching TRBD1. This CDR3 is built from 15 residues. V shed 3 bases and J 4 bases; nucleotides not matched to a gene: 5. Germline loops: CDR1 SNHLY, CDR2 FYNNEI. The CDR3 sequence is CASSERGQGLTEAFF. DNA of the CDR3: TGTGCCAGCAGTGAGAGGGGACAGGGGCTCACTGAAGCTTTCTTT.

V is TRBV11-3 and J is TRBJ2-1, with a tentative D call TRBD1 (6 bases). The CDR3 is made up of 15 amino acids. Germline assignment: CDR1 SGHNT and CDR2 YENEEA. V lost 5 bases to trimming and J lost 4 bases, with 15 bases between them. The CDR3 sequence is CASSPEGQPYNEQFF. The DNA for the CDR3 is TGTGCCAGCAGCCCAGAAGGACAGCCTTACAATGAGCAGTTCTTC.

The CDR3 DNA reads TGTGCCACCTCGACAGGACTGTCGACTGAAGCTTTCTTT. The encoded protein is CATSTGLSTEAFF. V and J are TRBV28 and TRBJ1-1; a possible D gene is TRBD1 (6 bases). Germline V gives CDR1 MDHEN, CDR2 SYDVKM. The germline V and J ends were trimmed by 10 bases and 5 bases, with 17 bases remaining between them. The CDR3 is 13 amino acids. The full variable domain, with the rest looked up from reference TRBV28 and TRBJ1-1, is DVKVTQSSRYLVKRTGEKVFLECVQDMDHENMFWYRQDPGLGLRLIYFSYDVKMKEKGDIPEGYSVSREKKERFSLILESASTNQTSMYLCATSTGLSTEAFFGQGTRLTVV.

The rearrangement joins TRBV19 to TRBJ2-7; tentative D call: TRBD2 (6 bases). V was shortened by 0 bases and J by 4 bases, with 25 bases between the two germline ends. This CDR3 has 19 amino acids. Germline-derived CDR1 and CDR2 are LNHDA and SQIVND (reference sequence). CDR3 bases: TGTGCCAGTAGTATAGAACCCCCCCGGCGGGGAAGTTTCGGTTACGAGCAGTACTTC. Its protein product is CASSIEPPRRGSFGYEQYF.

The chain joins TRBV5-4 to TRBJ1-4, with 7 positions matching TRBD1. Germline values: CDR1 SGHNT, CDR2 YYREEE (reference sequence). The J segment lost 8 bases and the V segment lost 0 bases, leaving 7 bases of the junction unmatched. CDR3 length: 15 residues. CDR3 loop: CASSLGFGTDEKLFF. The CDR3 nucleotides are TGTGCCAGCAGCTTGGGGTTCGGGACAGACGAAAAACTGTTTTTT.

CDR3 in amino acids: CASSFDRYEQYF. CDR3 bases: TGTGCCAGCAGCTTTGACAGATACGAGCAGTACTTC. The rearrangement joins TRBV11-1 to TRBJ2-7; D is possibly TRBD1 (5 bases). The CDR3 is made up of 12 amino acids. CDR1 and CDR2 (germline): SGHAT, FQDESV (reference sequence). Deletions cut 3 bases from V and 4 bases from J, with 7 bases between.